This T cell receptor (beta chain) was captured by sequencing in a study of cytomegalovirus exposure and HLA in healthy donors. Overall study: The early release's HLA-typed donors yielded some 85 million unique TCRs. Whole-study findings and limits: Owing to their indistinguishability, certain V segments, notably TRBV6-2 and TRBV6-3, were excluded. A previous analysis found most TCR beta V segments productive roughly 87% or roughly 30% of the time. Accurate predictions that matched the HLA-A and HLA-B alleles of most subjects were reportedly made from TCR beta sequences.

PCR primers comprised 60 Vbeta and 13 Jbeta primers. Sequenced by immunoSEQ multiplex PCR; TCRdb stores in-frame clones only, minus some. The sample has 200,000 to 250,000 clones, and its top ten clones hold more than 0.95%. For this clone: The antigen is not known.

Germline V gives CDR1 MNHEY, CDR2 SMNVEV (reference sequence). The CDR3 is made up of 11 amino acids. V was cut by 5 bases and J by 10 bases, with 12 bases left in between. The chain carries TRBV27 and TRBJ2-7; D perhaps matches TRBD2 (6 bases). This clonotype was obtained from a girl aged 2 to 9 in good health and CMV-seropositive. The sample was PBMCs. The CDR3 sequence: CASSQLGLQYF. CDR3 DNA sequence: TGTGCCAGCAGTCAACTAGGACTACAGTACTTC.